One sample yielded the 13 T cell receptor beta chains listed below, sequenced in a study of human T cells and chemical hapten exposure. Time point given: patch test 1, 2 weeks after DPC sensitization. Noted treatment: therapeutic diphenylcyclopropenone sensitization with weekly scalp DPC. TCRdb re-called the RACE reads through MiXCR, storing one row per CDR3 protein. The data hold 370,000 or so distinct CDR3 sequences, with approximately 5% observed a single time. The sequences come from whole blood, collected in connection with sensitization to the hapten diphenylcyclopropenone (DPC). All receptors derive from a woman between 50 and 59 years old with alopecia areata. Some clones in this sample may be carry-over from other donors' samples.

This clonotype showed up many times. The DNA for the CDR3 is TGCAGCGTCCTTGACACCTATGGCTACACCTTC. Protein product: CSVLDTYGYTF. The rearrangement uses TRBV29-1 and TRBJ1-2; D call uncertain. V was shortened by 6 bases and J by 4 bases, with 9 bases between the two germline ends. The CDR3 totals 11 residues. CDR1 SQVTM and CDR2 ANQGSEA come from the germline V gene.

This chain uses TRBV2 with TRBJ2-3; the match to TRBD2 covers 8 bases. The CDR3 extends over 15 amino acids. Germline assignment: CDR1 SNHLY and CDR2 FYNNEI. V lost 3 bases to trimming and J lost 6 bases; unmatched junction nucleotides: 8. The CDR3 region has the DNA TGTGCCAGCAGTGATCTGAGCGGGGGAGCTGATACGCAGTATTTT. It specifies CASSDLSGGADTQYF.

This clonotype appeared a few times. The CDR3 spells CASSWRTGSYGYTF. The CDR3 DNA is TGTGCCAGCAGTTGGAGGACAGGGAGCTATGGCTACACCTTC. This chain uses TRBV6-5 with TRBJ1-2, with 8 bases fitting TRBD1. Trimming cost V 4 bases and J 4 bases; bases outside gene matches: 5. This CDR3 spans 14 amino acids. Looked up from germline, CDR1 is MNHEY and CDR2 is SVGAGI.

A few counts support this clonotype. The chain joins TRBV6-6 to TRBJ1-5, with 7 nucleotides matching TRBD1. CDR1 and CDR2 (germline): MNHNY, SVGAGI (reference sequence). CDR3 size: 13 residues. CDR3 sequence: CAIQGSSGQPQHF. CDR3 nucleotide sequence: TGTGCGATACAGGGGTCTTCAGGTCAGCCCCAGCATTTT.

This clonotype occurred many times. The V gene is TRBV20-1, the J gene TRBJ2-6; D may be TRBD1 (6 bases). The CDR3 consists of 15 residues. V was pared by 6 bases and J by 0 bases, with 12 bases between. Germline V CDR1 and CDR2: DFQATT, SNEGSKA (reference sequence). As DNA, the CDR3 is TGCAGTGCACGGGACAAACGCTCTGGGGCCAACGTCCTGACTTTC. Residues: CSARDKRSGANVLTF.

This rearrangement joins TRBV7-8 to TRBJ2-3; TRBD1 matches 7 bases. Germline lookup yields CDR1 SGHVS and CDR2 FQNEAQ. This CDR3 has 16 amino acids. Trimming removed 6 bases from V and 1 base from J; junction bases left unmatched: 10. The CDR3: CASSTGADPRTDTQYF. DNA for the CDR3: TGTGCCAGCAGTACAGGGGCAGATCCCCGCACAGATACGCAGTATTTT.

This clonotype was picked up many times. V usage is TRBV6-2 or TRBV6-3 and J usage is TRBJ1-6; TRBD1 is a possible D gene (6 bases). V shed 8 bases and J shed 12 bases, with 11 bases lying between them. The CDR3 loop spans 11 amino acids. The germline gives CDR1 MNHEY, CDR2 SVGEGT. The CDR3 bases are TGTGCCAGCCGGGAGACAGGACCCCTCCACTTT. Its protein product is CASRETGPLHF.

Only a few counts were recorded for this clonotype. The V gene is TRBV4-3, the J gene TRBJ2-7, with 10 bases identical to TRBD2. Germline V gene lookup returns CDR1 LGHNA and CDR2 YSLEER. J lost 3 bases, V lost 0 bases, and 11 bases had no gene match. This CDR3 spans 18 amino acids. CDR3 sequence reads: CASSQETSGNLEFYEQYF. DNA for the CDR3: TGCGCCAGCAGCCAAGAAACTAGCGGGAACCTGGAATTCTACGAGCAGTACTTC.

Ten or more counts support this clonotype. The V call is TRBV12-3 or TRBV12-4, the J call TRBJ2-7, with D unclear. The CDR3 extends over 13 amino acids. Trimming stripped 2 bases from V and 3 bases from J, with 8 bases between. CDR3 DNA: TGTGCCAGCAGTTTATCCGGCCACTACGAGCAGTACTTC. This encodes CASSLSGHYEQYF.

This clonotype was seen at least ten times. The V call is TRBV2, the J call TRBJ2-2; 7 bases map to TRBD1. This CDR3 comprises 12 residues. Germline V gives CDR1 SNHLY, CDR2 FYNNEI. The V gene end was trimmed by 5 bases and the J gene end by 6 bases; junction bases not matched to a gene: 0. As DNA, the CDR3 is TGTGCCAGCAGTACAGGGGCCGGGGAGCTGTTTTTT. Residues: CASSTGAGELFF.

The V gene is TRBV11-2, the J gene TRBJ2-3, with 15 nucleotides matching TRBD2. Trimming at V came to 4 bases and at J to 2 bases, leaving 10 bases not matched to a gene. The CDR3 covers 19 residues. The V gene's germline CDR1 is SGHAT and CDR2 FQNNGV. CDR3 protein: CASSYRPGTSGGLTDTQYF. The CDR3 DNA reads TGTGCCAGCAGCTACCGTCCCGGGACTAGCGGGGGGCTCACAGATACGCAGTATTTT.

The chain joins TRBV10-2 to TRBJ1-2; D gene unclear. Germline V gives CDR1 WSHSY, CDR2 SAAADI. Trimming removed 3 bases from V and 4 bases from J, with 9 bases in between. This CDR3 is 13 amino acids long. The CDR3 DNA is TGCGCCAGCAGTGATAACAGACTCTATGGCTACACCTTC. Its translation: CASSDNRLYGYTF.

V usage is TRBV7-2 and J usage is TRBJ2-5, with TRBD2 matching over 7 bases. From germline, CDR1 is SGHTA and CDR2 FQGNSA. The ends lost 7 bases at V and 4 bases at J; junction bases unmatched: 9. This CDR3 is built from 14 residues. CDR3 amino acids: CASTATSRAETQYF. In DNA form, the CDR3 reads TGTGCCAGCACCGCGACTAGCCGCGCAGAGACCCAGTACTTC.